The following is a T cell receptor beta chain sequence with its context. V was trimmed by 8 bases and J by 12 bases, leaving 18 bases between them. The CDR3 spans 13 residues. Germline V lookup: CDR1 SGHKS, CDR2 YYEKEE (reference sequence). This record comes from a study of blood T cell repertoires in COVID-19. Study in general: The origin of the acute and convalescent COVID-19 samples was the United States, Italy and Spain.

Method: immunoSEQ multiplex PCR; TCRdb's copy keeps in-frame clones and lacks some. The sample includes a few hundred thousand clones, approximately 90% of them seen just once. Sequenced: PBMCs or T cells enriched from blood (not recorded which). The J gene is TRBJ2-6, the V gene TRBV5-5, with D maybe TRBD1 (6 bases). The origin of this receptor is a man aged 25-45 years who had recovered from COVID-19. CDR3 residues: CARQHQGPGVLTF. CDR3 bases: TGTGCCAGACAACACCAGGGGCCGGGCGTCCTGACTTTC.